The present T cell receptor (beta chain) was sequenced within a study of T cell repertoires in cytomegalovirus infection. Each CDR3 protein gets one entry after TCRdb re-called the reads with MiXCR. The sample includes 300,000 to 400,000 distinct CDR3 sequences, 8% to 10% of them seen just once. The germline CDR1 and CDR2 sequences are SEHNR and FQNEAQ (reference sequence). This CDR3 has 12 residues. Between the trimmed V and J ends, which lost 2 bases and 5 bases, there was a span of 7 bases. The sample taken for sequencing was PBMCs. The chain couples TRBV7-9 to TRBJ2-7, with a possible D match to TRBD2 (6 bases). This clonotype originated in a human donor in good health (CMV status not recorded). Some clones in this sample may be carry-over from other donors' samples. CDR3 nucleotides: TGTGCCAGCAGCTTAAGGAGGGACGAGCAGTACTTC. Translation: CASSLRRDEQYF. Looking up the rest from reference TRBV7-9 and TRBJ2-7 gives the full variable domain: DTGVSQNPRHKITKRGQNVTFRCDPISEHNRLYWYRQTLGQGPEFLTYFQNEAQLEKSRLLSDRFSAERPKGSFSTLEIQRTEQGDSAMYLCASSLRRDEQYFGPGTRLTVT.